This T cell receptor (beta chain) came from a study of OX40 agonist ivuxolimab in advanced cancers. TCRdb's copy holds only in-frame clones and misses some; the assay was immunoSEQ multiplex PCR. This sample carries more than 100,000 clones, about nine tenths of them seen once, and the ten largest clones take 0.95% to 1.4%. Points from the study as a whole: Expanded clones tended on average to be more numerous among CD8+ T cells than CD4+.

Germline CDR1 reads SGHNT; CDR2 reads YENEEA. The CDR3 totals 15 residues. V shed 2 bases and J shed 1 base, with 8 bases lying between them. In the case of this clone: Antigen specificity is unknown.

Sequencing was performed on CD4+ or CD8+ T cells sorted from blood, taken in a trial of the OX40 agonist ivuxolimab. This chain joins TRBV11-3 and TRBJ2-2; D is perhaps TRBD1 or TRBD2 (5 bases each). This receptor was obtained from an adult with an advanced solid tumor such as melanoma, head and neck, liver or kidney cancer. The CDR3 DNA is TGTGCCAGCAGCTTATTTGGGGGGAACACCGGGGAGCTGTTTTTT. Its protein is CASSLFGGNTGELFF.